This TCR beta chain was sequenced for a study of blood T cell repertoires in COVID-19. J gave up 6 bases and V 4 bases, and 7 bases lay outside the gene matches. Germline CDR1 LGHDT, CDR2 YNNKEL (reference sequence). The CDR3 contains 16 residues. The table came from immunoSEQ multiplex PCR; TCRdb's copy has only in-frame clones and leaves some out. The sample has fewer than 200,000 clones; just under 95% are singletons. This clone has more than one count but fewer than ten. Material for sequencing was peripheral blood. This clonotype originated in a woman in her fifties or sixties with acute or convalescent COVID-19. The rearrangement links TRBV3-1 (or the pseudogene TRBV3-2) to TRBJ2-2, with 11 bases identical to TRBD2. The CDR3 here is CASSPRLAGGAGELFF. Here the CDR3 DNA reads TGTGCCAGCAGCCCCCGGCTAGCGGGAGGAGCCGGGGAGCTGTTTTTT.